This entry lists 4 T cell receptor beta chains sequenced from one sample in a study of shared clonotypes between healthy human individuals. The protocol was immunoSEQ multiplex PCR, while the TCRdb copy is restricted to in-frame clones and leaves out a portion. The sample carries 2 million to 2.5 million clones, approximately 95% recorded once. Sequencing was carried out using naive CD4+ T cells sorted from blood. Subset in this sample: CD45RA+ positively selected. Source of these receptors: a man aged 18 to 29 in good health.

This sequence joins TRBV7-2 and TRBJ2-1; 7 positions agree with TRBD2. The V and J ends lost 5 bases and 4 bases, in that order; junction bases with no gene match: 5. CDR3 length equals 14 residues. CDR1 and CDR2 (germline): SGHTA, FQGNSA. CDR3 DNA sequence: TGTGCCAGCAGCCAAGCGGGACCGTACAATGAGCAGTTCTTC. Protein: CASSQAGPYNEQFF.

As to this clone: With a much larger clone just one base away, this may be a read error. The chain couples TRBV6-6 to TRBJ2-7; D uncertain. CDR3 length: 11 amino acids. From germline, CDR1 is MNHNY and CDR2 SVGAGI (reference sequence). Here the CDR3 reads CASSPSHEQYF. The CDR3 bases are TGTGCCAGCAGCCCCTCCCACGAGCAGTACTTC.

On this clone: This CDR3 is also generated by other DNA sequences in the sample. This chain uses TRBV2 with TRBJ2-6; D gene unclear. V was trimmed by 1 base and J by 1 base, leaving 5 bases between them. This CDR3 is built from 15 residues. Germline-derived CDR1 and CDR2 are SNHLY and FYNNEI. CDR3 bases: TGTGCCAGCAGTGAAGAGGGATCTGGGGCCAACGTCCTGACTTTC. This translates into CASSEEGSGANVLTF.

The CDR3 here is CATGGGLINLGKLFF. The CDR3 DNA reads TGTGCCACCGGGGGGGGGCTAATAAACCTCGGAAAACTGTTTTTT. The chain recombines TRBV6-6 with TRBJ1-4; D is possibly TRBD1 (6 bases). The CDR3 is 15 amino acids. V lost 10 bases to trimming and J lost 10 bases, with 25 bases between them. Germline assignment: CDR1 MNHNY and CDR2 SVGAGI (reference sequence).